The 7 T cell receptor beta chains presented below share a single source sample, sequenced in a study of immune characterization of retroperitoneal liposarcoma. MiXCR, run by TCRdb on the PCR reads, gives a single entry per CDR3 protein. The sample consists of 8,500 to 14,000 distinct CDR3 sequences, 40% to 55% of them appearing once. Sequencing was carried out using tumor tissue. These receptors originate from a female donor with retroperitoneal liposarcoma.

This clonotype is termed medium-sized. The chain links TRBV27 to TRBJ2-3; no reliable D call. Germline V CDR1 and CDR2: MNHEY, SMNVEV (reference sequence). Between the trimmed V and J ends, which lost 2 bases and 1 base, there was a span of 10 bases. The length of the CDR3 is 15 residues. The CDR3: CASSLMGYGTDTQYF. The CDR3 DNA reads TGTGCCAGCAGTTTAATGGGGTATGGCACAGATACGCAGTATTTT.

The V and J genes are TRBV6-1 and TRBJ2-3; 11 bases are shared with TRBD2. The CDR3 totals 18 residues. V was clipped by 5 bases and J by 2 bases; unmatched bases: 12. Germline lookup yields CDR1 MNHNS and CDR2 SASEGT. The DNA of the CDR3 is TGTGCCAGCAGTACACTAGCGGGAGCCCCTGAGTTCACAGATACGCAGTATTTT. Encoded protein: CASSTLAGAPEFTDTQYF.

By its share, this clonotype is medium-sized. The rearrangement links TRBV27 to TRBJ2-1; D is perhaps TRBD1 or TRBD2 (5 bases each). The CDR3 sequence is 16 residues long. Germline CDR1 and CDR2: MNHEY and SMNVEV (reference sequence). V was trimmed by 0 bases and J by 6 bases, leaving 15 bases between them. The CDR3 sequence: CASSLSDIGRGNEQFF. CDR3 in DNA: TGTGCCAGCAGTTTATCGGACATAGGACGGGGCAATGAGCAGTTCTTC.

This clonotype was detected only a few times. The genes are TRBV6-1 and TRBJ2-3, with 7 bases lining up with TRBD1. CDR3 length: 12 amino acids. The V and J ends lost 5 bases and 7 bases, in that order; junction bases with no gene match: 3. Germline CDR1 MNHNS, CDR2 SASEGT. This CDR3 reads CASSRQGYTQYF. The CDR3 DNA sequence: TGTGCCAGCAGTAGACAGGGATATACGCAGTATTTT.

By proportion, this clonotype is medium-sized. The chain carries TRBV6-6 and TRBJ2-5; the D is unclear. The J call may be incorrect, as the DNA end agrees better with TRBJ2-1. This CDR3 contains 13 residues. Germline V gene data show CDR1 as MNHNY and CDR2 as SVGAGI (reference sequence). CDR3 sequence reads: CASSYRVQETQFF. The CDR3 DNA sequence: TGTGCCAGCAGTTACCGGGTCCAAGAGACCCAGTTCTTC.

This clonotype appeared a few times. The chain employs TRBV6-1 and TRBJ1-1; no firm D call. Germline values: CDR1 MNHNS, CDR2 SASEGT. Trimming took off 7 bases at V and 1 base at J, with 13 bases between the two ends. The CDR3 has 14 amino acids. This chain's CDR3 is CASIGRLSNTEAFF. The CDR3 DNA follows: TGTGCCAGCATTGGAAGGCTTTCGAACACTGAAGCTTTCTTT.

About this clonotype: A much larger clone differs from this one at a single base, so this may be a read error. As DNA, the CDR3 is TGTGCCACAGCCTGGGAGAGAAGCCCCTACGAGCAGTACTTC. It codes for CATAWERSPYEQYF. This chain connects TRBV6-1 to TRBJ2-5; the D gene is possibly TRBD2 (5 bases). The assigned J gene may be wrong: the sequence end matches TRBJ2-7 better. The V gene's germline CDR1 is MNHNS and CDR2 SASEGT. CDR3 length: 14 amino acids.